Listed below are T cell receptor beta chains from one sample, sequenced in a study of T cells in Graves' hyperthyroidism and ophthalmopathy. MiXCR was run by TCRdb on the multiplex PCR reads, yielding one entry per CDR3 protein. This sample has around 490,000 distinct CDR3 sequences; roughly 21% occur once, and the top ten carry roughly 47%. Sequencing was performed on blood. These receptors all stem from a man aged 40-49 years with Graves' ophthalmopathy. Each CDR3 is given without its conserved first and last residue. The D gene is left open where the match is weak.

>.|TRBV11-2|TRBJ1-1
ASSTVERGTEAF
>.|TRBV7-2|TRBJ2-7
ASSLVSKTYEQY
>.|TRBV28|TRBJ2-1
ASTSIRNEQF
>.|TRBV12-3/TRBV12-4|TRBJ1-5
ASSLPGGAGQPQH
>.|TRBV30|TRBJ1-1
AWSVGMKTEAF
>TRBD1|TRBV10-3|TRBJ1-1
AISEPFRTGSRNTEAF
>.|TRBV6-6|TRBJ2-1
ASSYSINRGPYNEQF
>TRBD1|TRBV12-3/TRBV12-4|TRBJ2-3
ASERRTGITDTQY
>.|TRBV28|TRBJ1-5
ASSRPILPQH
>TRBD2|TRBV28|TRBJ2-2
ASSSSGSGTGELF
>.|TRBV2|TRBJ1-1
ASSGGGGTEAF
>TRBD2|TRBV5-1|TRBJ2-2
ASSLALAQSNTGELF
>TRBD1|TRBV19|TRBJ2-2
ASSLRQGPRTGELF
>.|TRBV27|TRBJ2-1
ASWAGSSYNEQF
>.|TRBV5-1|TRBJ2-1
ASRADTYNEQF
>.|TRBV20-1|TRBJ2-1
SARGRSEQF
>.|TRBV12-3/TRBV12-4|TRBJ1-1
ASRKASGTEAF
>.|TRBV18|TRBJ1-5
ASSPQGTRNQPQH
>.|TRBV5-1|TRBJ2-3
ASSKGLTDTQY
>.|TRBV30|TRBJ1-2
AWSPPTGGYT
>TRBD1|TRBV28|TRBJ2-7
ASSPPGTATYEQY
>.|TRBV30|TRBJ1-3
AWSPGVSGNTIY
>.|TRBV7-2|TRBJ2-7
ATRAGRSSYEQY
>.|TRBV7-2|TRBJ2-2
ASSFQRVNGELF
>TRBD2|TRBV7-2|TRBJ2-5
ASSLAGPGGETQY
>.|TRBV5-1|TRBJ1-5
ASSFDSGLNQPQH
>TRBD1|TRBV6-1|TRBJ1-2
ASIPSTWDREVDSDGYT
>.|TRBV27|TRBJ1-1
ASSFDPAGTEAF
>.|TRBV6-1|TRBJ2-7
ASSPGTGKEQY
>TRBD2|TRBV5-1|TRBJ2-7
ASSPGLAPLKGGNEQY
>TRBD1|TRBV15|TRBJ2-7
ATSRQGYSYERY
>.|TRBV5-1|TRBJ1-1
ASSLEATGGAF
>.|TRBV11-2|TRBJ2-7
ASSFPSGYEQY
>.|TRBV5-1|TRBJ2-3
ASTSKVTNPADTQY
>.|TRBV10-3|TRBJ2-7
AISAQERYEQY
>.|TRBV6-1|TRBJ1-1
ASCWGLLNTEAF
>TRBD2|TRBV3-1|TRBJ2-3
ASSHHTSGNADTQY
>.|TRBV5-4|TRBJ1-1
ASLGRGESTEAF
>TRBD1|TRBV2|TRBJ1-1
ASSSDRETEAF
>.|TRBV10-3|TRBJ1-3
AIGTKSSGNTIY
>.|TRBV30|TRBJ1-1
AWSVWAANTEAF
>.|TRBV28|TRBJ2-5
ASSSVEGAEQETQY
>.|TRBV27|TRBJ1-5
ASSPHQYSNQPQH
>.|TRBV6-1|TRBJ1-1
ASRLDTNTEAF
>TRBD2|TRBV6-1|TRBJ2-7
ASRTSGYSYEQY
>TRBD1|TRBV30|TRBJ1-3
AWMTGPGGNTIY
>TRBD2|TRBV27|TRBJ2-3
ASSLSSPSGSRDTQY
>.|TRBV27|TRBJ1-2
ASSLGVGPLDYGYT
>.|TRBV29-1|TRBJ2-7
SVVGGRDEQY
>TRBD1|TRBV6-5|TRBJ1-5
ASVPTGQGDQPQH
>.|TRBV19|TRBJ1-1
ASSQGRTEAF
>.|TRBV6-2/TRBV6-3|TRBJ2-2
ASSKTGPELF
>TRBD1|TRBV12-3/TRBV12-4|TRBJ1-2
ASSLGTVNGYT